Each of the 6 T cell receptor beta chains below was sequenced from the same sample in a study of PD-1 blockade in classical Hodgkin lymphoma. The patients all showed relapse after autologous stem cell transplantation, while their brentuximab vedotin exposure varied. Sequenced by immunoSEQ multiplex PCR; TCRdb stores in-frame clones only, minus some. The repertoire holds about 11,000 clones, with about 80% as singletons. The sequencing used peripheral blood mononuclear cells (PBMCs), collected before the second cycle of nivolumab. These TCRs come from a human donor with classical Hodgkin lymphoma.

The chain recombines TRBV28 with TRBJ1-2; possible D gene TRBD1, 6 bases. V was shortened by 6 bases and J by 4 bases, with 21 bases between the two germline ends. Looked up from germline, CDR1 is MDHEN and CDR2 is SYDVKM. This CDR3 is built from 16 residues. CDR3 protein: CASSPWGTHPPYGYTF. In DNA, the CDR3 is TGTGCCAGCAGCCCATGGGGGACACATCCCCCCTATGGCTACACCTTC.

The chain joins TRBV6-1 to TRBJ2-5; tentative D call: TRBD1 (6 bases). The CDR3 extends over 12 amino acids. V was trimmed by 7 bases and J by 1 base, leaving 7 bases between them. CDR1 is MNHNS and CDR2 is SASEGT in the germline V gene. CDR3 region: CASIRGQETQYF. The DNA for the CDR3 is TGTGCCAGCATCAGGGGCCAAGAGACCCAGTACTTC.

The chain joins TRBV7-6 to TRBJ2-7; 7 positions match TRBD1. V dropped 6 bases and J dropped 3; count of bases not matched to a gene: 8. The CDR3 length is 14 residues. Germline lookup yields CDR1 SGHVS and CDR2 FNYEAQ. Here the CDR3 DNA reads TGTGCCAGCAGGATACAGGGGATCGACTACGAGCAGTACTTC. It translates to CASRIQGIDYEQYF.

The V gene is TRBV9, the J gene TRBJ2-1, with D perhaps TRBD1 (6 bases). Germline lookup yields CDR1 SGDLS and CDR2 YYNGEE. CDR3 size: 14 residues. The V gene lost 5 bases and the J gene lost 1 base, with 10 bases spanning the gap. CDR3 residues: CASSSDRSYNEQFF. CDR3 DNA sequence: TGTGCCAGCAGTAGCGACAGGTCCTACAATGAGCAGTTCTTC. The full variable domain, rest sourced from reference TRBV9 and TRBJ2-1, is DSGVTQTPKHLITATGQRVTLRCSPRSGDLSVYWYQQSLDQGLQFLIQYYNGEERAKGNILERFSAQQFPDLHSELNLSSLELGDSALYFCASSSDRSYNEQFFGPGTRLTVL.

The chain carries TRBV4-1 and TRBJ2-2; 7 positions match TRBD1. The ends lost 6 bases at V and 6 bases at J; junction bases unmatched: 13. CDR1 and CDR2 (germline): MGHRA, YSYEKL. This CDR3 contains 16 residues. CDR3 loop: CASSTTPGQYPGELFF. For the CDR3, the DNA is TGCGCCAGCAGTACCACTCCGGGACAGTATCCCGGGGAGCTGTTTTTT.

V and J are TRBV5-1 and TRBJ1-2, with D possibly being TRBD1 (6 bases). V was shortened by 0 bases and J by 7 bases, with 16 bases between the two germline ends. CDR1 is SGHRS, CDR2 YFSETQ, per germline. The CDR3 is 15 residues long. The CDR3 DNA reads TGCGCCAGCAGCTTGGTTCCCAGGGGCGAGGGTGGCTACACCTTC. Amino acid sequence: CASSLVPRGEGGYTF.